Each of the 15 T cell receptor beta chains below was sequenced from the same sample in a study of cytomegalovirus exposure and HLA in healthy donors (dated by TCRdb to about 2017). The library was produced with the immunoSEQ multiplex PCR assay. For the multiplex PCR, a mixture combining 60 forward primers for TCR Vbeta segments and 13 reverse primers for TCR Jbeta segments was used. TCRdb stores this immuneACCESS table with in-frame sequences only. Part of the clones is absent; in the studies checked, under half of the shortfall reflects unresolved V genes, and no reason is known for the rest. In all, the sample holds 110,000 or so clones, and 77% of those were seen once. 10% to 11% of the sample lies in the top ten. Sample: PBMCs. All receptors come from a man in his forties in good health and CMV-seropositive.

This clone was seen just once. DNA of the CDR3: TGCAGCGTTGAAGATTCAGAAGAGAACACCGGGGAGCTGTTTTTT. Its protein product is CSVEDSEENTGELFF. The chain carries TRBV29-1 and TRBJ2-2; D is unclear. CDR3 size: 15 residues. Germline loops: CDR1 SQVTM, CDR2 ANQGSEA. V lost 0 bases, J lost 1 base, and 9 bases lay in between.

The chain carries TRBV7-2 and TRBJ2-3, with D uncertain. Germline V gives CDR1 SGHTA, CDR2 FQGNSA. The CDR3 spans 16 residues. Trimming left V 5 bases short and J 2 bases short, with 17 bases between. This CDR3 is CASSPVWPMLTDTQYF. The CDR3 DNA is TGTGCCAGCAGCCCCGTATGGCCGATGCTCACAGATACGCAGTATTTT.

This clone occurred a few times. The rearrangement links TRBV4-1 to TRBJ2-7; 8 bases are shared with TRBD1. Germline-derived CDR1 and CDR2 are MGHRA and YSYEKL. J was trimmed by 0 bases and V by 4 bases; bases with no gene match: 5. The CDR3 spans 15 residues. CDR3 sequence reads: CASSRGTGASYEQYF. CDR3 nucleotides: TGCGCCAGCAGCCGGGGGACAGGCGCCTCCTACGAGCAGTACTTC.

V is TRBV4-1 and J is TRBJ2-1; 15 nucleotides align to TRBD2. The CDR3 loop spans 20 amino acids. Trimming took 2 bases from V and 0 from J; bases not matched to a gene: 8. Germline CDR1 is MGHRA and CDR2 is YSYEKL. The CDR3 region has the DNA TGCGCCAGCAGCCAACGTCTGAGGACTAGCGGGGGGGCCTCCTACAATGAGCAGTTCTTC. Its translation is CASSQRLRTSGGASYNEQFF.

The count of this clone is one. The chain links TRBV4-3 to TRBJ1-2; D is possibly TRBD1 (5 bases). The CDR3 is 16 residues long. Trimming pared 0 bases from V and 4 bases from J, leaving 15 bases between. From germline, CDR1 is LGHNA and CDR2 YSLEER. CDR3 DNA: TGCGCCAGCAGCCAAGATTTGGGGCAGTCGAGCTATGGCTACACCTTC. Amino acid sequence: CASSQDLGQSSYGYTF.

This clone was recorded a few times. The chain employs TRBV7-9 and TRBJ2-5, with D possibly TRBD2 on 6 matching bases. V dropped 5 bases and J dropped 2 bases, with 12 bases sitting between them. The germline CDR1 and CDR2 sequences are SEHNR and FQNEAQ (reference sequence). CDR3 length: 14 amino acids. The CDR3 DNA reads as TGTGCCAGCAGCGCCCCGGCGGGGCAAGAGACCCAGTACTTC. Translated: CASSAPAGQETQYF.

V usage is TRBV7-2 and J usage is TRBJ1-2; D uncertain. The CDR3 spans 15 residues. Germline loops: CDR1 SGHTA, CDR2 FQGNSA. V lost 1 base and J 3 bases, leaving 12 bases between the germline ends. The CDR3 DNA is TGTGCCAGCAGCTTAGTGGCGGGTGCCGACTATGGCTACACCTTC. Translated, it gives CASSLVAGADYGYTF.

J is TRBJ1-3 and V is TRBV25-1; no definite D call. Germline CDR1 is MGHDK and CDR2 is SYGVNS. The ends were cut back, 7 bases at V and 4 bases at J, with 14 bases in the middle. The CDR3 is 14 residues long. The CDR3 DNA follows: TGTGCCAGCACCGGGTATTTGAAGGGAAACACCATATATTTT. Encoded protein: CASTGYLKGNTIYF. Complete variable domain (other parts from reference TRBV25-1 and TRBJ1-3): EADIYQTPRYLVIGTGKKITLECSQTMGHDKMYWYQQDPGMELHLIHYSYGVNSTEKGDLSSESTVSRIRTEHFPLTLESARPSHTSQYLCASTGYLKGNTIYFGEGSWLTVV.

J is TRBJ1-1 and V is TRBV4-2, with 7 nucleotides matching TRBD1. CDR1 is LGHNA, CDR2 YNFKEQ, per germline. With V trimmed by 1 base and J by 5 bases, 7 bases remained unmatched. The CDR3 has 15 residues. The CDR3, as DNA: TGTGCCAGCAGCCAAGGATCAGGGGGTCGAACTGAAGCTTTCTTT. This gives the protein CASSQGSGGRTEAFF.

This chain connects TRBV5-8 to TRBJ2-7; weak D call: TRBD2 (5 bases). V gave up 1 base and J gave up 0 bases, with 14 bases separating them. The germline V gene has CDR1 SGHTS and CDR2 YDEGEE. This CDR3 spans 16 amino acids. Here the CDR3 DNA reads TGTGCCAGCAGCTTGCGTGCCGGGATTGGCTCCTACGAGCAGTACTTC. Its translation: CASSLRAGIGSYEQYF.

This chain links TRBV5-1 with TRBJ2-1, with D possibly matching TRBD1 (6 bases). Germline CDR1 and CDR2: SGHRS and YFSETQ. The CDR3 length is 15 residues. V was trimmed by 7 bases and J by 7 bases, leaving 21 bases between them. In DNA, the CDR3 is TGCGCCAGCGCGCCACTCAGGGGAGTCGGGAATGAGCAGTTCTTC. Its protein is CASAPLRGVGNEQFF.

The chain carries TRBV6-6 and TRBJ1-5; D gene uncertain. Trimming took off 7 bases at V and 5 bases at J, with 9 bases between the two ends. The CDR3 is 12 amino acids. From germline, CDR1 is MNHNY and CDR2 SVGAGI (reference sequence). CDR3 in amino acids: CASMRIDQPQHF. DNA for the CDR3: TGTGCCAGCATGAGGATCGATCAGCCCCAGCATTTT.

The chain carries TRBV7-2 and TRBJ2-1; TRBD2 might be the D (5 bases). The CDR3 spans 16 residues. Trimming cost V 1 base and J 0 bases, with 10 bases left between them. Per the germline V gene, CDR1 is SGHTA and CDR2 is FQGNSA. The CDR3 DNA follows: TGTGCCAGCAGCTTAGTCGCGGGCAACTCCTACAATGAGCAGTTCTTC. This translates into CASSLVAGNSYNEQFF.

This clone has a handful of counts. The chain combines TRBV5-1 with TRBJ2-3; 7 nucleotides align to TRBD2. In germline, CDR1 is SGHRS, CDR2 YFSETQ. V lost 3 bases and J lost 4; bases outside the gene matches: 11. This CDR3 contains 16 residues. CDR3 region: CASSSDLGGFADTQYF. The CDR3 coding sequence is TGCGCCAGCAGCTCGGACCTGGGGGGGTTCGCAGATACGCAGTATTTT.

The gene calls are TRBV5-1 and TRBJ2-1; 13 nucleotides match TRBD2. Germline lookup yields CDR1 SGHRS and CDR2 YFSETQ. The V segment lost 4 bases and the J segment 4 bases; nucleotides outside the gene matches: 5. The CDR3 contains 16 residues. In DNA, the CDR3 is TGCGCCAGCAGCAGGACTAGCGGGGGATCGTACAATGAGCAGTTCTTC. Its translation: CASSRTSGGSYNEQFF.